This T cell receptor beta chain derives from a study of breast tumors, draining lymph nodes, adjacent tissues. Whole-study findings and limits: Luminal-like breast cancer showed significantly greater tumor-nontumor repertoire similarity than basal-like breast cancer did. Compared with lymph nodes, tumors were less diverse; compared with nontumor tissue, more.

TCRdb redid the calling of the multiplex PCR reads with MiXCR, one entry per CDR3 protein. Found here are 200,000 to 250,000 distinct CDR3 sequences, about 34% of them singletons; the top ten hold 3% to 4%. Axillary draining lymph nodes of breast cancer patients supplied the node samples. Germline CDR1 SGHDT, CDR2 YYEEEE. This CDR3 spans 17 amino acids. The V gene end was trimmed by 0 bases and the J gene end by 9 bases; junction bases not matched to a gene: 10. About this clonotype: Its cognate antigen is unknown.

This sequence was found in a female donor with breast cancer. Some clones in this sample may be carry-over from other donors' samples. The sequencing input was axillary lymph node tissue. The chain carries TRBV5-6 and TRBJ1-6; the match to TRBD1 covers 9 bases. CDR3 coding DNA: TGTGCCAGCAGCTTGGGTGGACAGGGGAACACTCGTTCACCCCTCCACTTT. This translates into CASSLGGQGNTRSPLHF.